Listed here is a single TCR beta chain. Its antigen remains unknown. This record comes from a study of OX40 agonist ivuxolimab in advanced cancers. Study details: With ivuxolimab, an agonistic anti-OX40 (CD134) antibody, patients were treated.

Sequencing was performed with immunoSEQ multiplex PCR; in TCRdb, only in-frame clones are kept and a portion is missing. The repertoire holds under 95,000 clones, with less than 95% as singletons. Overall study results and limits: Dose levels from 0.1 to 3.0 mg/kg saw CD4+ and CD8+ blood T cells expand clonally by week 6. Nonresponders, in some cases, also had low normalized T-cell clonal expansion.

V lost 3 bases, J lost 2 bases, and 3 bases stayed unmatched. Germline lookup yields CDR1 SGDLS and CDR2 YYNGEE. The CDR3 length is 15 residues. This TCR was sampled from an adult with an advanced solid tumor such as melanoma, head and neck, liver or kidney cancer. The material sequenced was CD4+ or CD8+ T cells sorted from blood, taken in a trial of the OX40 agonist ivuxolimab. V gene TRBV9 combines with J gene TRBJ2-5; 11 positions match TRBD2. CDR3 DNA: TGTGCCAGCAGCGCTAGCGGGAGGAAGCAAGAGACCCAGTACTTC. Protein product: CASSASGRKQETQYF.